This TCR beta chain was found in a study of response to subunit inactivated influenza vaccine (dated by TCRdb to the late 2010s). Regarding the research as a whole: To follow how T cells responded to a trivalent subunit inactivated influenza vaccine, the researchers relied on deep quantitative profiling of the T cell receptor repertoire. The study at large found these results: According to the authors, only a limited number of new T cells may be recruited by each seasonal influenza vaccination.

The CDR3 spans 10 residues, from the cysteine through the phenylalanine. Just the 30-base CDR3 DNA is kept, in frame starting at base 1. The germline V gene (reference sequence) sets CDR1 to DFQATT and CDR2 to SNEGSKA. Trimming costs V 3 bases and J 8 bases, and their ends lie 7 bases apart. As for this clonotype: The clone's antigen remains unknown. There are no base qualities to consult, and no much larger clone falls within one base.

Receptor libraries were prepared by RT-PCR. The data were produced on an Illumina HiSeq 2500. Using fastp at Q25 and MiXCR, TCRdb reprocessed the public reads and kept productive beta chains. Here each entry gathers all rows of one CDR3 protein and keeps the most common genes and DNA. The sample yields 650,000 to 850,000 distinct CDR3 sequences; 14% were counted once. The ten largest clones take up around 7% of the sample. The receptor was isolated from a man aged 50-60 years who received an inactivated influenza vaccine. Donor details come from another sample of the same person, matched by shared clones. Recombination connected TRBV20-1 to TRBJ1-1, with the identity of the D gene unclear. The sample here was PBMCs from blood, taken approximately 15 days before vaccination. The nucleotide sequence reads TGCAGTGCTAGTATACCAGAAGCTTTCTTT. Translated, it reads CSASIPEAFF.